This T cell receptor beta chain was documented in a study of cytomegalovirus exposure and HLA in healthy donors. General study points: A later analysis reported that several of the most significant clusters appeared to be linked to common viral pathogens, among them Epstein-Barr virus. For TCR beta chains, V- and J-gene trimming was later linked to a missense DCLRE1C variant.

At the time of sampling, donors were nominally healthy, though unrecorded immune exposures were likely. As regards this clone: Antigen specificity is unknown. One end of the junction varies from germline; a read error may be responsible.

The CDR3 length is 15 residues. In germline, CDR1 is MGHRA, CDR2 YSYEKL. Both 60 Vbeta primers and 13 Jbeta primers went into the PCR. The method was immunoSEQ multiplex PCR; TCRdb's version includes in-frame clones alone and lacks a portion of them. Of about 170,000 clones detected, 65% to 75% appear once; the ten largest clones hold about 1.4%. The sequencing input was PBMCs. This clonotype was obtained from a girl between 10 and 17 years old in good health and CMV-seronegative. The chain has TRBV4-1 and TRBJ2-3; 10 bases agree with TRBD2. CDR3 DNA sequence: TGCGCCAGAAGCCAAGAGAGCGGGGGGGGAGATACGCAGTATTTT. Translated, it gives CARSQESGGGDTQYF.